This T cell receptor (beta chain) was identified in a study of identical twins. TCRdb analysed the 5' RACE reads with MiXCR anew, one entry per CDR3 protein. The sample carries 200,000 or so distinct CDR3 sequences, about a sixth recorded once. V was shortened by 2 bases and J by 6 bases, with 17 bases between the two germline ends. The CDR3 has 15 residues. This clonotype was observed a handful of times. The same sample was also studied in work on T cells expressing NK-cell markers. That study reports: Nothing established the HCMV specificity of expanded NKG2C+ T cell clones.

This TCR came from a woman between 18 and 29 years old in good health. V gene TRBV12-3 or TRBV12-4 combines with J gene TRBJ2-7; D is unclear. Specimen: CD8+ T cells sorted from blood. CDR3 DNA sequence: TGTGCCAGCAGTTTAAGATGGCAGGAAGGAACCGAGCAGTACTTC. Translating gives CASSLRWQEGTEQYF.